A selection of T cell receptor beta chains follows, all from one sample in a study of blood T cells in healthy people across ages. Via MiXCR, TCRdb re-called the 5' RACE reads, giving one row per CDR3 protein. Of approximately 900,000 distinct CDR3 sequences listed, approximately 32% are singletons. The same sample was also used in a study of T cells of mothers and their children.

Sequencing used blood. The origin of the receptors is a middle-aged woman in good health. Both conserved end residues are part of each CDR3. Each record gives: D gene, J gene, V gene, clone size, CDR3 DNA, CDR3 protein. D genes are given only for firm matches. Clone size is shown for a subset of rows, as once, few, many or a class of expanded clone.

D: TRBD1; J: TRBJ2-3; V: TRBV28; size: NA; DNA: TGTGCCATAAAACGACAGGGGACCACAGATACGCAGTATTTT; CDR3: CAIKRQGTTDTQYF
D: NA; J: TRBJ1-1; V: TRBV10-3; size: few; DNA: TGTGCCATCAGTGAGTCGGGCAGGGGGAACACTGAAGCTTTCTTT; CDR3: CAISESGRGNTEAFF
D: TRBD2; J: TRBJ2-3; V: TRBV3-1; size: NA; DNA: TGTGCCCGCAGCTGGACTAGAAGCACAGATACGCAGTATTTT; CDR3: CARSWTRSTDTQYF
D: NA; J: TRBJ1-2; V: TRBV7-2; size: NA; DNA: TGTGCCAGCAGCGCACTACAGGGTTCCTATGGCTACACCTTC; CDR3: CASSALQGSYGYTF
D: TRBD2; J: TRBJ2-5; V: TRBV6-6; size: NA; DNA: TGTGCCAGCAGGTATAGCGGGGCCTTCCAAGAGACCCAGTACTTC; CDR3: CASRYSGAFQETQYF
D: TRBD1; J: TRBJ2-5; V: TRBV29-1; size: NA; DNA: TGCAGCGTTGAAGGGAACAGGGGGCGCGTGGAGACCCAGTACTTC; CDR3: CSVEGNRGRVETQYF
D: NA; J: TRBJ1-2; V: TRBV7-2; size: many; DNA: TGTGCCAGCAGCTTAGGGGTCTCCTCTAACTATGGCTACACCTTC; CDR3: CASSLGVSSNYGYTF
D: NA; J: TRBJ1-1; V: TRBV3-1; size: NA; DNA: TGTGCCAGCAGCCAAGATATCCCAGGGACTTTGGGCACTGAAGCTTTCTTT; CDR3: CASSQDIPGTLGTEAFF
D: NA; J: TRBJ1-2; V: TRBV28; size: few; DNA: TGTGCCAGCAGTTTCGGGCAGGGGAAAATCTATGGCTACACCTTC; CDR3: CASSFGQGKIYGYTF
D: TRBD1; J: TRBJ1-1; V: TRBV5-1; size: many; DNA: TGCGCCAGCAGCCCGCAAGGACAGGGATCAACTGAAGCTTTCTTT; CDR3: CASSPQGQGSTEAFF
D: TRBD1; J: TRBJ2-7; V: TRBV5-1; size: NA; DNA: TGCGCCAGCAGATCCGGGACAGGGTACCACGAGCAGTACTTC; CDR3: CASRSGTGYHEQYF
D: NA; J: TRBJ2-1; V: TRBV7-9; size: few; DNA: TGTGCCAGCAGCTTAGAAGTGGGGGTAGGTGAGCAGTTCTTC; CDR3: CASSLEVGVGEQFF
D: NA; J: TRBJ1-5; V: TRBV20-1; size: NA; DNA: TGCAGTGCTAGAGATCTTGGGCGAGGGGTCAATCAGCCCCAGCATTTT; CDR3: CSARDLGRGVNQPQHF
D: NA; J: TRBJ1-1; V: TRBV3-1; size: NA; DNA: TGTGCCAGCATCTCGGAGGGCACCGAAGCTTTCTTT; CDR3: CASISEGTEAFF
D: TRBD2; J: TRBJ2-5; V: TRBV7-9; size: few; DNA: TGTGCCAGCATTGAAGGGACTAGCGGCTGGGGGGAGACCCAGTACTTC; CDR3: CASIEGTSGWGETQYF
D: NA; J: TRBJ1-2; V: TRBV4-2; size: NA; DNA: TGTGCCAGCAGCCAAGATCGAGGGGTGACTAACTATGGCTACACCTTC; CDR3: CASSQDRGVTNYGYTF
D: NA; J: TRBJ2-3; V: TRBV12-3/TRBV12-4; size: NA; DNA: TGTGCCAGCAGTTTCTGGGGGGCGCGTGAAGATACGCAGTATTTT; CDR3: CASSFWGAREDTQYF
D: NA; J: TRBJ1-2; V: TRBV4-1; size: few; DNA: TGCGCCAGCAGCCCCGACCGCACGTCTCCTTATGGCTACACCTTC; CDR3: CASSPDRTSPYGYTF
D: NA; J: TRBJ2-2; V: TRBV12-3/TRBV12-4; size: few; DNA: TGTGCCAGCAGTTTAGGGGACCGAAGCACCGGGGAGCTGTTTTTT; CDR3: CASSLGDRSTGELFF
D: TRBD2; J: TRBJ2-3; V: TRBV5-1; size: many; DNA: TGCGCCAGCAGCTTGGGCCCGAGAGCGGGGGGCACAGATACGCAGTATTTT; CDR3: CASSLGPRAGGTDTQYF
D: NA; J: TRBJ1-2; V: TRBV5-1; size: many; DNA: TGCGCCAGCAGCTCGGCCGGGAACTATGGCTACACCTTC; CDR3: CASSSAGNYGYTF
D: NA; J: TRBJ1-4; V: TRBV20-1; size: many; DNA: TGCAGTGCTAGAGATCAGGCGGTTTGGGGGGAAAAACTGTTTTTT; CDR3: CSARDQAVWGEKLFF
D: TRBD2; J: TRBJ2-1; V: TRBV10-3; size: few; DNA: TGTGCCATCAGTGAGGCTAGCGGGAGCTCCTACAATGAGCAGTTCTTC; CDR3: CAISEASGSSYNEQFF
D: NA; J: TRBJ2-5; V: TRBV12-3/TRBV12-4; size: NA; DNA: TGTGCCAGCGCTCTAGCGACCCAAGAGACCCAGTACTTC; CDR3: CASALATQETQYF
D: NA; J: TRBJ1-1; V: TRBV12-3/TRBV12-4; size: NA; DNA: TGTGCCAGCAGGCTACAGGGAGGGAACACTGAAGCTTTCTTT; CDR3: CASRLQGGNTEAFF
D: NA; J: TRBJ2-1; V: TRBV20-1; size: many; DNA: TGCAGTGCTAGTACGGGGAGCTCGAGTGGGGAGCAGTTCTTC; CDR3: CSASTGSSSGEQFF
D: NA; J: TRBJ2-7; V: TRBV29-1; size: many; DNA: TGCAGCGTTGTAGGGGCCTCCTACGAGCAGTACTTC; CDR3: CSVVGASYEQYF
D: TRBD1; J: TRBJ2-3; V: TRBV15; size: once; DNA: TGTGCCACCAGCAGGGAACAGGGGTCACACACAGATACGCAGTATTTT; CDR3: CATSREQGSHTDTQYF
D: NA; J: TRBJ2-2; V: TRBV9; size: once; DNA: TGTGCCAGCAGCCCCCGGGCAGGACTGAACACCGGGGAGCTGTTTTTT; CDR3: CASSPRAGLNTGELFF
D: TRBD2; J: TRBJ2-3; V: TRBV25-1; size: few; DNA: TGTGCCAGCAGTGAATATTTCTTGGGGGGGTTTAGCACAGATACGCAGTATTTT; CDR3: CASSEYFLGGFSTDTQYF
D: NA; J: TRBJ2-1; V: TRBV9; size: NA; DNA: TGTGCCACCACAAGGGAAGGGGTTAATGAGCAGTTCTTC; CDR3: CATTREGVNEQFF
D: NA; J: TRBJ1-1; V: TRBV6-1; size: few; DNA: TGTGCCAGCTATTTAGGGGGCACTGAAGCTTTCTTT; CDR3: CASYLGGTEAFF
D: NA; J: TRBJ2-7; V: TRBV4-1; size: NA; DNA: TGCGCCAGCAGCCAAGATAGGTATACAGACTACGAGCAGTACTTC; CDR3: CASSQDRYTDYEQYF
D: TRBD2; J: TRBJ2-1; V: TRBV15; size: few; DNA: TGTGCCACCAGCATTGTAGCGGGTACCTACAATGAGCAGTTCTTC; CDR3: CATSIVAGTYNEQFF
D: TRBD1; J: TRBJ1-1; V: TRBV14; size: few; DNA: TGTGCCAGCAGCCAGCAACAGGGGGCGGTTAACACTGAAGCTTTCTTT; CDR3: CASSQQQGAVNTEAFF
D: NA; J: TRBJ2-7; V: TRBV5-1; size: NA; DNA: TGCGCCAGCAGCTCCGCGCCGGGACAAACCTACGGGCAGTACTTC; CDR3: CASSSAPGQTYGQYF
D: TRBD1; J: TRBJ1-1; V: TRBV20-1; size: NA; DNA: TGCAGTGCTAGAGGAGCTCGCACAGGGGGGTTCGAAGCTTTCTTT; CDR3: CSARGARTGGFEAFF